This is a list of T cell receptor beta chains from one sample in a study of blood T cell repertoires in COVID-19. The data were produced by immunoSEQ multiplex PCR, yet TCRdb's version contains in-frame clones alone and is incomplete. The data contain 200,000 to 250,000 clones, about 78% of them singletons. The sequenced material came from peripheral blood. Receptor source: a woman between 70 and 85 years old with acute or convalescent COVID-19. The CDR3 runs from the conserved cysteine through the conserved F or W. A D gene is named only where the DNA matches it firmly. Size is stated for part of the rows, as once, few or many counts, or as a class when the clone is expanded.

>TRBV5-1|-|TRBJ2-7|TRBD1
TGCGCCAGCACCCCCTCGGGGACAGGCATCTACGAGCAGTACTTC
CASTPSGTGIYEQYF
>TRBV19|once|TRBJ2-1|-
TGTGCCAGAGCCTATAGGGGTTCCTACAATGAGCAGTTCTTC
CARAYRGSYNEQFF
>TRBV7-2|-|TRBJ1-5|TRBD1
TGTGCCAGCAGCCTGACAGGGTTCAGCAATCAGCCCCAGCATTTT
CASSLTGFSNQPQHF
>TRBV6-5|-|TRBJ1-6|-
TGTGCCAGCAATCGGGACAATGGGAATTCACCCCTCCACTTT
CASNRDNGNSPLHF
>TRBV24-1|-|TRBJ1-5|-
TGTGCCACCAGTGATTCGTTCGAGGAATCCCAGCATTTT
CATSDSFEESQHF
>TRBV5-1|-|TRBJ2-2|-
TGCGCCAGCAGCTCCAATACCCTAGTGGTGGGCACCGGGGAGCTGTTTTTT
CASSSNTLVVGTGELFF
>TRBV6-5|-|TRBJ2-4|-
TGTGCCAGCACCTCGCTCTCACTCGGCATTCAGTACTTC
CASTSLSLGIQYF
>TRBV19|-|TRBJ2-1|TRBD1
TGTGCCAGTAGTCGGTCAAACAGGGGTGAGCAGTTCTTC
CASSRSNRGEQFF
>TRBV6-5|-|TRBJ2-6|TRBD1
TGTGCCAGCAACACAGGGGCGGGGGCCAACGTCCTGACTTTC
CASNTGAGANVLTF
>TRBV28|-|TRBJ2-7|-
TGTGCCAGCACCGTTGGGAGCGAGCAGTACTTC
CASTVGSEQYF
>TRBV7-2|-|TRBJ2-7|TRBD2
TGTGCCAGCAGCTTGGGCCCTACTAGCGGGACCGCCTACGAGCAGTACTTC
CASSLGPTSGTAYEQYF
>TRBV7-7|-|TRBJ1-5|TRBD1
TGTGCCAGCAGCGCCCCATGCGACAGGGTGAGTAGCAATCAGCCCCAGCATTTT
CASSAPCDRVSSNQPQHF
>TRBV5-1|-|TRBJ2-3|-
TGCGCCAGCAGCTTGCTCTCAGATACGCAGTATTTT
CASSLLSDTQYF
>TRBV28|once|TRBJ2-7|-
TGTGCCAGCAGTTCGGAGGGGCAGGGATTAAACGAGCAGTACTTC
CASSSEGQGLNEQYF
>TRBV23-1|once|TRBJ2-2|-
TGCGCCTTAAAGGAGGAGTATAGTCCCACCGGGGAGCTGTTTTTT
CALKEEYSPTGELFF
>TRBV14|few|TRBJ1-2|-
TGTGCCAGCAGCCCCATGACATCCTCAAACTATGGCTACACCTTC
CASSPMTSSNYGYTF
>TRBV18|-|TRBJ1-2|-
TGTGCCAGCTCACCACCTTCCGAGTCTAACTATGGCTACACCTTC
CASSPPSESNYGYTF
>TRBV12-3/TRBV12-4|-|TRBJ1-3|-
TGTGCCAGCAGTCAGGGGCCAGGAAACACCATATATTTT
CASSQGPGNTIYF
>TRBV29-1|-|TRBJ2-5|-
TGCAGCGTTGAGTTCGGGGAAGAGACCCAGTACTTC
CSVEFGEETQYF
>TRBV24-1|-|TRBJ2-1|TRBD2
TGTGCCACCAGTGATTATAGCGGGGGGGGATACAATGAGCAGTTCTTC
CATSDYSGGGYNEQFF
>TRBV2|-|TRBJ1-4|TRBD1
TGTGCCAGCAGTGACGCCGACAGGGATGAAAAACTGTTTTTT
CASSDADRDEKLFF
>TRBV5-6|-|TRBJ1-2|-
TGTGCCAGCAGCTTGGAGGGGCGCGGCTATGGCTACACCTTC
CASSLEGRGYGYTF
>TRBV3-1/TRBV3-2|-|TRBJ2-5|TRBD1
TGTGCCAGCAGGCCGACAGGGTCGGTCGAGACCCAGTACTTC
CASRPTGSVETQYF
>TRBV21-1|few|TRBJ2-7|-
TGTGCCAGCAGCAGGGTACCGGGGACACTCCCCTTCGAGCAGTACTTC
CASSRVPGTLPFEQYF
>TRBV5-1|-|TRBJ1-6|-
TGCGCCAGCAGCTCAGATAATTCACCCCTCCACTTT
CASSSDNSPLHF
>TRBV10-3|-|TRBJ1-6|-
TGTGCCATCTCGACAGACAATTCACCCCTCCACTTT
CAISTDNSPLHF
>TRBV29-1|-|TRBJ2-3|-
TGCAGCGTTGCACGCGGGGTTGGCACAGATACGCAGTATTTT
CSVARGVGTDTQYF
>TRBV27|-|TRBJ1-6|-
TGTGCCAGCAGTTTACTCGGCCCGAGGAATTCACCCCTCCACTTT
CASSLLGPRNSPLHF
>TRBV5-6|few|TRBJ2-3|TRBD2
TGTGCCAGCAGCTCCGGTAGCGGGGGGGCGTCCGGCACAGATACGCAGTATTTT
CASSSGSGGASGTDTQYF
>TRBV6-5|-|TRBJ1-1|TRBD1
TGTGCCAGCAGCCCAGGACAGGTTGACACTGAAGCTTTCTTT
CASSPGQVDTEAFF